This passage covers 5 T cell receptor beta chains from one sample sequenced in a study of cytomegalovirus exposure and HLA in healthy donors. The PCR used 60 Vbeta and 13 Jbeta primers. The table came from immunoSEQ multiplex PCR; TCRdb's copy has only in-frame clones and leaves some out. Of some 160,000 clones in the sample, 70% to 85% were seen once. The sample was PBMCs. These receptors were obtained from a male donor in good health and CMV-seronegative.

The V and J genes are TRBV5-6 and TRBJ2-1; TRBD2 aligns across 7 bases. Germline V lookup: CDR1 SGHDT, CDR2 YYEEEE. Trimming cost V 7 bases and J 8 bases; bases outside gene matches: 6. The CDR3 is 12 residues long. The CDR3 DNA reads TGTGCCAGCGGCGAGGGAGGGTATGAGCAGTTCTTC. Its translation: CASGEGGYEQFF.

The chain combines TRBV18 with TRBJ2-1, with TRBD1 matching 8 bases. Germline assignment: CDR1 KGHSH and CDR2 LQKENI. This CDR3 has 16 residues. V lost 3 bases, J lost 4 bases, and 8 bases stayed unmatched. The CDR3 DNA is TGTGCCAGCTCACCTTTCGGACAGGGTCTGTACAATGAGCAGTTCTTC. The encoded protein is CASSPFGQGLYNEQFF.

The V gene is TRBV4-1, the J gene TRBJ2-5; 10 bases fit TRBD2. The J call may be in error: the DNA end matches TRBJ2-7 better. The CDR3 is 15 residues long. Germline values: CDR1 MGHRA, CDR2 YSYEKL. CDR3 loop: CASSQLAGAPYEQYF. Written as DNA, the CDR3 is TGCGCCAGCAGCCAACTAGCGGGGGCCCCCTACGAGCAGTACTTC.

The rearrangement joins TRBV5-1 to TRBJ1-1; the D is unclear. Per the germline V gene, CDR1 is SGHRS and CDR2 is YFSETQ. The CDR3 totals 15 residues. Trimming pared 0 bases from V and 3 bases from J, leaving 12 bases between. CDR3 region: CASSLEPRMDTEAFF. The CDR3 coding sequence is TGCGCCAGCAGCTTGGAACCGCGAATGGACACTGAAGCTTTCTTT.

The J gene is TRBJ2-5, the V gene TRBV19; D may be TRBD1 (7 bases). Trimming cost V 10 bases and J 0 bases, with 15 bases left between them. CDR1 is LNHDA, CDR2 SQIVND, per germline (reference sequence). CDR3 length: 14 amino acids. CDR3 DNA sequence: TGTGCCAACGGAGGGACAGTGTACCAAGAGACCCAGTACTTC. Encoded protein: CANGGTVYQETQYF.